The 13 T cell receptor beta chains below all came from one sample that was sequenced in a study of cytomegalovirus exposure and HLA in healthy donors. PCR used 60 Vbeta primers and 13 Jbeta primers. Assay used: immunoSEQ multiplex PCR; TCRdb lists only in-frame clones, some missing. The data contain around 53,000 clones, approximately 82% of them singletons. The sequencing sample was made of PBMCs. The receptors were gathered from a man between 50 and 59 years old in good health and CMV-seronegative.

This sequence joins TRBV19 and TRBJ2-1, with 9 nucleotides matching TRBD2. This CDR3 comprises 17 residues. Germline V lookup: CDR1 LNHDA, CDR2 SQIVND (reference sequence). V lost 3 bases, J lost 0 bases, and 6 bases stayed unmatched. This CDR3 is CASSILASGVSYNEQFF. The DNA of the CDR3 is TGTGCCAGTAGTATTTTGGCTAGCGGGGTCTCCTACAATGAGCAGTTCTTC.

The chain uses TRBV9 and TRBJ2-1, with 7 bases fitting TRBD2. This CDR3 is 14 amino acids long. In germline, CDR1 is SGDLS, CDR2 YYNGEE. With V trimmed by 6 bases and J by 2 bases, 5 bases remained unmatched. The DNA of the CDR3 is TGTGCCAGCAACGGCGGGGGTCCCTACAATGAGCAGTTCTTC. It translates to CASNGGGPYNEQFF.

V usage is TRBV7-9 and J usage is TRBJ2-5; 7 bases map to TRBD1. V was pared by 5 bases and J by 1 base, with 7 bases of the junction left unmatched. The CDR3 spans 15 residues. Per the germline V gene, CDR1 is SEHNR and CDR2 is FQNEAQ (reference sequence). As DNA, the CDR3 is TGTGCCAGCAGCAAGGGACAGACGCTCCAAGAGACCCAGTACTTC. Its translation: CASSKGQTLQETQYF. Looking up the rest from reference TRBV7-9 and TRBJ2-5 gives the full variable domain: DTGVSQNPRHKITKRGQNVTFRCDPISEHNRLYWYRQTLGQGPEFLTYFQNEAQLEKSRLLSDRFSAERPKGSFSTLEIQRTEQGDSAMYLCASSKGQTLQETQYFGPGTRLLVL.

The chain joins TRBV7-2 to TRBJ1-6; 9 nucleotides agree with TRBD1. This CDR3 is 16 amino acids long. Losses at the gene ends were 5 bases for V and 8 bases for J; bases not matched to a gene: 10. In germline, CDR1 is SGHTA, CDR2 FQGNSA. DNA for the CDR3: TGTGCCAGCAGCAGCGGGGACAGGGCTTCCTATTCACCCCTCCACTTT. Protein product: CASSSGDRASYSPLHF.

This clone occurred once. The CDR3 nucleotides are TGTGCCAGCAGCGCTGGACAGGGAAACACCGGGGAGCTGTTTTTT. It translates to CASSAGQGNTGELFF. V gene TRBV7-6 combines with J gene TRBJ2-2; 8 bases line up with TRBD1. The CDR3 is made up of 15 amino acids. CDR1 is SGHVS, CDR2 FNYEAQ, per germline. V lost 5 bases to trimming and J lost 2 bases; unmatched junction nucleotides: 4.

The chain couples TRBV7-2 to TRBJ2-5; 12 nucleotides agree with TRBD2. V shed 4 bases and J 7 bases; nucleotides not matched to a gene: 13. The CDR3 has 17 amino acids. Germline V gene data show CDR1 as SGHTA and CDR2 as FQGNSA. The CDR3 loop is CASSSTPLAGGTGTQYF. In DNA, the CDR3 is TGTGCCAGCAGCTCTACCCCACTAGCGGGGGGAACTGGGACCCAGTACTTC. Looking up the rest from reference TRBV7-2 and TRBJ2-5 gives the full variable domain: GAGVSQSPSNKVTEKGKDVELRCDPISGHTALYWYRQSLGQGLEFLIYFQGNSAPDKSGLPSDRFSAERTGGSVSTLTIQRTQQEDSAVYLCASSSTPLAGGTGTQYFGPGTRLLVL.

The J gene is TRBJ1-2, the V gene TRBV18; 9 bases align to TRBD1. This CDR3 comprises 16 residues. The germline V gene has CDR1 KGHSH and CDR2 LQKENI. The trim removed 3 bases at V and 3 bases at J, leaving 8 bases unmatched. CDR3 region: CASSPGPTGGDYGYTF. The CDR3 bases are TGTGCCAGCTCACCGGGCCCGACAGGGGGAGACTATGGCTACACCTTC. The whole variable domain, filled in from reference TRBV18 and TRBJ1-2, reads NAGVMQNPRHLVRRRGQEARLRCSPMKGHSHVYWYRQLPEEGLKFMVYLQKENIIDESGMPKERFSAEFPKEGPSILRIQQVVRGDSAAYFCASSPGPTGGDYGYTFGSGTRLTVV.

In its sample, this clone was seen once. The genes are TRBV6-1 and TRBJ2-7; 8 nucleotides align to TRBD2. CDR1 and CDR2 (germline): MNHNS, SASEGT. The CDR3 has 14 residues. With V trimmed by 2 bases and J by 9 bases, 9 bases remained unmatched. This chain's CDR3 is CASSELDSGVRQYF. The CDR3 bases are TGTGCCAGCAGTGAATTGGATAGCGGGGTTAGGCAGTACTTC.

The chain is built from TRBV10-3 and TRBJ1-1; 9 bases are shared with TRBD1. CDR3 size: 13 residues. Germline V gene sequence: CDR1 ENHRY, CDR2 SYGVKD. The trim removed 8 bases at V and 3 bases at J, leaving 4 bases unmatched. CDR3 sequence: CAIGDRVDTEAFF. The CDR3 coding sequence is TGTGCCATCGGGGACAGGGTGGACACTGAAGCTTTCTTT.

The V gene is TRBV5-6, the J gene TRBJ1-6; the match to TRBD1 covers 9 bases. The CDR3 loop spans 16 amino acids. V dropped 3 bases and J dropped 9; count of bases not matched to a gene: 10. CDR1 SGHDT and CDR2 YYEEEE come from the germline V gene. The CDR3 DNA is TGTGCCAGCAGCTCATGGCCGGGACAGGGACCTTCACCCCTCCACTTT. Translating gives CASSSWPGQGPSPLHF.

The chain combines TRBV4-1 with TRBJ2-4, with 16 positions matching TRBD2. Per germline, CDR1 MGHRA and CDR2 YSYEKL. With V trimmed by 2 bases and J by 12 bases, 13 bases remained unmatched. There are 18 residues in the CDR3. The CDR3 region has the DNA TGCGCCAGCAGCCAACCTCCAACAACCGGGACTAGCGGGGGGGCTCAGTACTTC. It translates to CASSQPPTTGTSGGAQYF.

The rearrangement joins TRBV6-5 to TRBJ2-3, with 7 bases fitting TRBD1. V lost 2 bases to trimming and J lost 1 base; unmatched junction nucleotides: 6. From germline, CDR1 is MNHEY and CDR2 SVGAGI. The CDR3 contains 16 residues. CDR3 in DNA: TGTGCCAGCAGTTACACAGGGGTTTACGGCACAGATACGCAGTATTTT. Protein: CASSYTGVYGTDTQYF.

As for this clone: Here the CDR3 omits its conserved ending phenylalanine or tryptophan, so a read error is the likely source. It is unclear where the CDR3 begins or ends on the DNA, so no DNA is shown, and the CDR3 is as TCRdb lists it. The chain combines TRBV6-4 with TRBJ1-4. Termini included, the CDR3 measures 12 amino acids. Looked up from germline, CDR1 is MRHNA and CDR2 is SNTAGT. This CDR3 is CASSDSGDRGFI.